Below, 11 T cell receptor beta chains from the same sample are listed, as sequenced in a study of T cell responses to AZD1222 COVID-19 vaccine. This table comes from immunoSEQ multiplex PCR, and its TCRdb copy is limited to in-frame clones, with some not included. In the table there are over 100,000 clones, about 88% of which are singletons. The sequencing used peripheral blood, collected on day 0 of AZD1222 vaccination. These receptors all stem from an adult in good health.

The chain is built from TRBV3-1 (or the pseudogene TRBV3-2) and TRBJ1-2; 10 bases are shared with TRBD1. CDR3 size: 14 residues. CDR1 and CDR2 (germline): LGHDT, YNNKEL (reference sequence). V lost 6 bases, J lost 7 bases, and 8 bases stayed unmatched. The CDR3 sequence: CASRPTGGFGGYTF. Written as DNA, the CDR3 is TGTGCCAGCAGACCGACAGGGGGCTTTGGTGGCTACACCTTC.

This CDR3 is CASSLQGSIGMKYV. As DNA, the CDR3 is TGTGCCAGCAGTTTACAGGGGTCGATCGGGATGAAGTACGTC. The genes are TRBV28 and TRBJ2-7; D is perhaps TRBD1 (6 bases). The CDR3 consists of 14 residues. Looked up from germline, CDR1 is MDHEN and CDR2 is SYDVKM. The V gene lost 2 bases and the J gene lost 11 bases, with 19 bases spanning the gap.

V is TRBV9 and J is TRBJ2-3, with D hard to call. The length of the CDR3 is 12 residues. V dropped 4 bases and J dropped 5 bases, with 8 bases sitting between them. Germline loops: CDR1 SGDLS, CDR2 YYNGEE. The CDR3 spells CASSPGRDTQYF. In DNA, the CDR3 is TGTGCCAGCAGCCCAGGCAGAGATACGCAGTATTTT.

This clone appeared once. The chain has TRBV13 and TRBJ1-2, with TRBD1 matching over 9 bases. CDR1 is PRHDT and CDR2 is FYEKMQ in the germline V gene (reference sequence). The trim removed 5 bases at V and 6 bases at J, leaving 4 bases unmatched. The CDR3 spans 13 residues. CDR3 nucleotide sequence: TGTGCCAGCAGCCCAGGGACAGGGAATGGCTACACCTTC. Translating it yields CASSPGTGNGYTF.

This chain links TRBV6-6 with TRBJ2-6; 9 bases align to TRBD1. This CDR3 contains 18 residues. Per germline, CDR1 MNHNY and CDR2 SVGAGI (reference sequence). Trimming at V came to 5 bases and at J to 0 bases, leaving 8 bases not matched to a gene. CDR3 in amino acids: CASSRNRGPTSGANVLTF. Here the CDR3 DNA reads TGTGCCAGCAGTCGAAACAGGGGGCCCACCTCTGGGGCCAACGTCCTGACTTTC.

The chain combines TRBV28 with TRBJ2-7; 7 nucleotides align to TRBD1. V trimming: 5 bases; J trimming: 2 bases; junction bases outside the gene matches: 9. The CDR3 runs 15 residues. The germline V gene encodes CDR1 MDHEN and CDR2 SYDVKM. The CDR3, as DNA: TGTGCCAGCAGTCTAGGGACAGCTTACCCCTACGAGCAGTACTTC. Translating it yields CASSLGTAYPYEQYF.

This chain connects TRBV5-4 to TRBJ1-6; D gene unclear. V was shortened by 3 bases and J by 3 bases, with 13 bases between the two germline ends. The CDR3 runs 16 residues. In germline, CDR1 is SGHNT, CDR2 YYREEE (reference sequence). The CDR3 DNA sequence: TGTGCCAGCAGCTCAGGTCCGGGCGGCTATAATTCACCCCTCCACTTT. The encoded protein is CASSSGPGGYNSPLHF.

This chain's CDR3 is CASSLARFMNTEAFF. In nucleotides, the CDR3 is TGCGCCAGCAGCTTGGCCCGTTTCATGAACACTGAAGCTTTCTTT. The J gene is TRBJ1-1, the V gene TRBV5-1; D is ambiguous. The CDR3 loop spans 15 amino acids. Trimming left V 0 bases short and J 0 bases short, with 9 bases between. Germline V lookup: CDR1 SGHRS, CDR2 YFSETQ.

V and J are TRBV5-1 and TRBJ2-2; D possibly corresponds to TRBD1 (5 bases). The CDR3 totals 14 residues. Germline CDR1 reads SGHRS; CDR2 reads YFSETQ. The V end lost 5 bases, the J end lost 1 base, and 9 bases lay between the germline ends. This chain's CDR3 is CASRGVGNTGELFF. The DNA for the CDR3 is TGCGCCAGCAGAGGGGTAGGGAACACCGGGGAGCTGTTTTTT.

J is TRBJ2-1 and V is TRBV3-1 (or the pseudogene TRBV3-2), with 7 positions matching TRBD1. Germline-derived CDR1 and CDR2 are LGHDT and YNNKEL (reference sequence). This CDR3 has 14 amino acids. V shed 4 bases and J 7 bases; nucleotides not matched to a gene: 7. The CDR3 sequence is CASSPTPRGNEQFF. The DNA of the CDR3 is TGTGCCAGCAGCCCCACCCCCAGGGGGAATGAGCAGTTCTTC.

The DNA of the CDR3 is TGTGCCAGCAGCCCAAATGTTTCCCCCGCTAATGAGCAGTTCTTC. Its protein is CASSPNVSPANEQFF. The rearrangement joins TRBV11-1 to TRBJ2-1; D is unresolved. V was trimmed by 5 bases and J by 7 bases, leaving 18 bases between them. CDR3 length: 15 residues. Germline V gives CDR1 SGHAT, CDR2 FQDESV (reference sequence).